This T cell receptor beta chain stems from a study of T-cell memory formation after mild COVID-19. The germline V gene encodes CDR1 SGDLS and CDR2 YYNGEE. Trimming pared 0 bases from V and 7 bases from J, leaving 14 bases between. The CDR3 consists of 15 residues. MiXCR, applied by TCRdb to the 5' RACE reads, yields one record per CDR3 protein. Altogether tens of thousands of distinct CDR3 sequences are present, approximately 14% being singletons, with the ten largest covering around 31%. The TCR sequence derives from an adult woman who had mild COVID-19 (a few samples of this study predate the infection). Cell type and time point are not known. The chain carries TRBV9 and TRBJ2-1; D is tentatively TRBD1 or TRBD2 (5 bases each). Sequencing was carried out using PBMCs or a T cell subset sorted from them (not recorded which). CDR3 loop: CASSVAPGSMNEQFF. The CDR3 nucleotides read TGTGCCAGCAGCGTAGCCCCAGGGAGTATGAATGAGCAGTTCTTC.